Sequencing of this T cell receptor (beta chain) was carried out in a study of blood T cell repertoires in COVID-19. Study overall: Nucleic acid was either cDNA or gDNA, and it came from T cells, B-cell-depleted T cells, or PBMCs.

Generated by immunoSEQ multiplex PCR, the TCRdb table keeps only in-frame clones and is missing some. The table shows around 150,000 clones, with approximately 80% occurring only once. The source is a woman of 80 years or more with acute or convalescent COVID-19. Sequenced material: peripheral blood.

DNA for the CDR3: TGTGCCAGTACCCCTAGCGGGAGTATATACGAGCAGTACTTC. This translates into CASTPSGSIYEQYF. The V gene is TRBV19, the J gene TRBJ2-7; the match to TRBD2 covers 10 bases. This CDR3 has 14 amino acids. V was clipped by 7 bases and J by 4 bases; unmatched bases: 7. CDR1 and CDR2 from the germline V gene are LNHDA and SQIVND (reference sequence).